Listed below are T cell receptor beta chains from one sample, sequenced in a study of T-cell memory formation after mild COVID-19. From the 5' RACE reads, TCRdb called clonotypes with MiXCR, one entry per CDR3 protein. The table has 270,000 or so distinct CDR3 sequences, 16% seen once; the top ten hold 22%. The sequenced sample consisted of PBMCs or a T cell subset sorted from them (not recorded which). All receptors derive from a man between 18 and 35 years old who had mild COVID-19 (a few samples of this study predate the infection). Cell type and time point are not known. The CDR3 runs from the conserved cysteine through the conserved F or W. A D gene is named only where the DNA matches it firmly. Clone size is stated in some rows and not others, as once, few, many or a class when expanded.

abundance	d_gene	v_gene	j_gene	CDR3aa	CDR3nt
NA	NA	TRBV7-2	TRBJ2-5	CASSLAGRGSETQYF	TGTGCCAGCAGCTTAGCGGGGCGGGGTTCAGAGACCCAGTACTTC
NA	NA	TRBV2	TRBJ2-7	CASRGPGANEQYF	TGTGCCAGCAGGGGCCCGGGGGCGAACGAGCAGTACTTC
NA	NA	TRBV7-2	TRBJ2-2	CASAVGTGELFF	TGTGCCAGCGCCGTAGGGACCGGGGAGCTGTTTTTT
NA	NA	TRBV6-2/TRBV6-3	TRBJ1-1	CASSYPTARRTEAFF	TGTGCCAGCAGTTACCCGACCGCTCGGAGGACTGAAGCTTTCTTT
NA	TRBD1	TRBV7-9	TRBJ1-6	CASSLASGTGFSSPLHF	TGTGCCAGCAGCTTGGCCTCCGGGACAGGCTTTAGTTCACCCCTCCACTTT
NA	NA	TRBV7-6	TRBJ2-6	CASTLMAAGANVLTF	TGTGCCAGCACCCTGATGGCAGCTGGGGCCAACGTCCTGACTTTC
few	TRBD1	TRBV7-9	TRBJ2-7	CASSLVGTARHEQYF	TGTGCCAGCAGCTTAGTCGGGACAGCTCGGCACGAGCAGTACTTC
many	TRBD1	TRBV6-2/TRBV6-3	TRBJ1-1	CASSKDRAEAFF	TGTGCCAGCAGTAAGGACAGGGCTGAAGCTTTCTTT
few	NA	TRBV15	TRBJ1-1	CATSRVSGEAFF	TGTGCCACCAGCAGAGTTTCAGGTGAAGCTTTCTTT
NA	NA	TRBV12-3/TRBV12-4	TRBJ2-1	CASSSPPGLEEQFF	TGTGCCAGCAGTTCCCCCCCGGGTTTAGAAGAGCAGTTCTTC
many	TRBD2	TRBV6-5	TRBJ2-3	CASSYGLAGPDTQYF	TGTGCCAGCAGTTACGGACTAGCGGGGCCAGATACGCAGTATTTT
few	TRBD2	TRBV7-3	TRBJ2-5	CASGTSGETQYF	TGTGCCAGCGGGACTAGCGGGGAGACCCAGTACTTC
few	NA	TRBV27	TRBJ2-5	CASSLTPHNTQETQYF	TGTGCCAGCAGTTTAACTCCCCACAATACTCAAGAGACCCAGTACTTC
few	NA	TRBV6-2/TRBV6-3	TRBJ2-1	CASTNSVYNEQFF	TGTGCCAGCACCAACTCGGTCTACAATGAGCAGTTCTTC
few	NA	TRBV12-3/TRBV12-4	TRBJ2-7	CASSLQEHPKYF	TGTGCCAGCAGTTTACAGGAACATCCGAAGTACTTC
NA	NA	TRBV7-2	TRBJ2-7	CASCLQGSSYEQYF	TGTGCCAGTTGTTTACAGGGATCTTCCTACGAGCAGTACTTC
NA	TRBD1	TRBV14	TRBJ2-5	CASSQEGRGMRKTQYF	TGTGCCAGCAGCCAAGAGGGCAGGGGGATGCGAAAGACCCAGTACTTC
many	NA	TRBV4-3	TRBJ2-1	CASTPTAGSSYNEQFF	TGCGCCAGCACCCCCACGGCGGGTAGCTCCTACAATGAGCAGTTCTTC
NA	TRBD1	TRBV4-1	TRBJ1-5	CASSQGQGALSPQHF	TGCGCCAGCAGCCAGGGACAGGGGGCTCTATCGCCCCAGCATTTT
NA	NA	TRBV12-3/TRBV12-4	TRBJ2-5	CASSFGKETQYF	TGTGCCAGCAGTTTTGGTAAAGAGACCCAGTACTTC
NA	NA	TRBV29-1	TRBJ1-4	CSVGIQGIWEKLFF	TGCAGCGTGGGCATCCAGGGGATTTGGGAAAAACTGTTTTTT
NA	TRBD1	TRBV4-2	TRBJ2-1	CASSQGSLRGTNEQFF	TGTGCCAGCAGCCAAGGATCCCTCAGGGGGACCAATGAGCAGTTCTTC
few	NA	TRBV7-3	TRBJ2-5	CASSSYGQPQETQYF	TGTGCCAGCAGCTCGTATGGACAGCCGCAAGAGACCCAGTACTTC
NA	TRBD2	TRBV5-1	TRBJ2-3	CASSSTSTSTDTQYF	TGCGCCAGCAGCTCGACTAGCACTAGCACAGATACGCAGTATTTT
few	NA	TRBV5-1	TRBJ2-7	CASSTQGGEQYF	TGCGCCAGCAGCACACAGGGCGGCGAGCAGTACTTC
few	NA	TRBV10-3	TRBJ2-3	CASGRLGGADTQYF	TGTGCCAGCGGACGCCTGGGGGGCGCAGATACGCAGTATTTT
NA	TRBD2	TRBV2	TRBJ2-1	CASSPPSGGDYNEQFF	TGTGCCAGCAGTCCCCCTAGCGGGGGAGATTACAATGAGCAGTTCTTC
NA	NA	TRBV29-1	TRBJ2-3	CSVEDNERSPSTDTQYF	TGCAGCGTTGAAGATAACGAACGGTCACCCAGCACAGATACGCAGTATTTT
NA	NA	TRBV14	TRBJ1-1	CASRKLMNTEAFF	TGTGCCAGCAGAAAACTGATGAACACTGAAGCTTTCTTT
NA	TRBD1	TRBV5-1	TRBJ2-5	CASRSTGTEETQYF	TGCGCCAGCAGATCCACCGGGACAGAAGAGACCCAGTACTTC
NA	TRBD2	TRBV7-3	TRBJ2-3	CASSYGTSGSTDTQYF	TGTGCCAGCAGCTACGGGACTAGCGGTAGCACAGATACGCAGTATTTT
few	TRBD1	TRBV27	TRBJ2-2	CASSLLGTGANTGELFF	TGTGCCAGCAGTTTATTAGGGACAGGGGCGAACACCGGGGAGCTGTTTTTT
NA	TRBD1	TRBV4-1	TRBJ1-5	CASSQDGTGQNQPQHF	TGCGCCAGCAGCCAAGATGGGACAGGACAGAATCAGCCCCAGCATTTT
few	NA	TRBV4-1	TRBJ2-7	CASSPDRALGQYEQYF	TGCGCCAGCAGCCCAGACCGGGCCCTAGGTCAATACGAGCAGTACTTC
NA	TRBD1	TRBV2	TRBJ1-1	CASRGGTGRMNTEAFF	TGTGCCAGCAGGGGGGGGACAGGGAGGATGAACACTGAAGCTTTCTTT
few	TRBD1	TRBV20-1	TRBJ1-1	CSARGPPGQEGGANTEAFF	TGCAGTGCTAGAGGCCCCCCGGGACAGGAGGGGGGAGCGAACACTGAAGCTTTCTTT
NA	NA	TRBV7-3	TRBJ2-3	CASSPAPSTDTQYF	TGTGCCAGCAGCCCCGCCCCCAGCACAGATACGCAGTATTTT
few	NA	TRBV5-6	TRBJ2-4	CASSFFPGPAKNIQYF	TGTGCCAGCAGCTTTTTTCCAGGGCCTGCCAAAAACATTCAGTACTTC
NA	TRBD2	TRBV7-9	TRBJ2-3	CASSPSGGYTDTQYF	TGTGCCAGCAGCCCTAGCGGGGGCTACACAGATACGCAGTATTTT
many	NA	TRBV7-2	TRBJ2-1	CASTRGSSDEQFF	TGTGCCAGCACGCGGGGTTCGAGCGATGAGCAGTTCTTC
NA	NA	TRBV3-1	TRBJ1-2	CASSQESGNYGYTF	TGTGCCAGCAGCCAAGAGTCCGGAAACTATGGCTACACCTTC
NA	TRBD2	TRBV28	TRBJ2-3	CASSSSGGAGTDTQYF	TGTGCCAGCAGTTCAAGCGGGGGGGCCGGAACAGATACGCAGTATTTT